The entry that follows covers one TCR beta chain sequence. Antigen specificity is unknown. The V and J ends lost 5 bases and 6 bases, in that order; junction bases with no gene match: 7. This CDR3 has 14 residues. Per the germline V gene, CDR1 is ENHRY and CDR2 is SYGVKD. This sample was taken from a study of cytomegalovirus exposure and HLA in healthy donors. Study overall: HLA-typed donors were the source of some 85 million unique TCRs, which an early data release held. Study-wide results and limits: CMV serostatus alone was available as immune exposure information. Excluded were some V segments that proved indistinguishable, including TRBV6-2 and TRBV6-3.

This PCR relied on a set of 60 Vbeta primers and 13 Jbeta primers. Sequenced by immunoSEQ multiplex PCR; TCRdb stores in-frame clones only, minus some. The sample records some 140,000 clones, 60% to 85% being singletons. The chain links TRBV10-3 to TRBJ1-2, with 9 bases that match TRBD1. This TCR came from a man younger than 30 in good health and CMV-seronegative. The sample was PBMCs. The CDR3 nucleotides are TGTGCCATCAGTCAGACAGGGGGAACGGATGGCTACACCTTC. Translating it yields CAISQTGGTDGYTF.